The 21 T cell receptor beta chains below all came from one sample that was sequenced in a study of Tregs in tolerant kidney transplant recipients. TCRdb's table, derived via immunoSEQ multiplex PCR, lists solely in-frame clones and lacks some. The listing contains tens of thousands of clones. The nonmyeloablative bone marrow transplants came from related graft donors, with transient mixed chimerism. The input for sequencing was CD4+ T cells from blood (PBMCs), taken 24 months after the transplant. These receptors were collected from a human patient who received a combined kidney and bone marrow transplant. Some T cells may have come from the graft donor.

Points on this clone: The missing CDR3 end, 3 residues past where the read stops, is filled in from the germline J gene. The V and J genes are TRBV5-1 and TRBJ2-3; D might be TRBD1 or TRBD2, each matching 5 bases. CDR1 and CDR2 from the germline V gene are SGHRS and YFSETQ. Trimming left V 5 bases short and J 0 bases short, with 10 bases between. The CDR3 contains 14 residues. CDR3 DNA, as far as it was read: TGCGCCAGCAGACAGGAGGCTAGCACAGATACG. Residues: CASRQEASTDT. The full-length CDR3 reads as CASRQEASTDTQYF.

In regard to this clone: The read ends 3 residues shy of where the CDR3 ends; the end is completed using the germline J gene. V and J are TRBV2 and TRBJ1-3; D perhaps matches TRBD1 (5 bases). Trimming cost V 7 bases and J 2 bases, with 18 bases left between them. The germline gives CDR1 SNHLY, CDR2 FYNNEI. This CDR3 spans 16 amino acids. CDR3 DNA (partial): TGTGCCAGCACCCTAAGGGGTTCGGCAGCTGGAAACACC. This gives the protein CASTLRGSAAGNT. The entire CDR3 is CASTLRGSAAGNTIYF.

Remarks on this clone: The read terminates 3 residues before the CDR3 end, so the remaining end is supplied by the germline J gene. The V call is TRBV7-2, the J call TRBJ2-1, with D possibly being TRBD1 (6 bases). The CDR3 is made up of 13 amino acids. Germline V CDR1 and CDR2: SGHTA, FQGNSA. V gave up 8 bases and J gave up 7 bases, with 15 bases separating them. Partial CDR3 DNA: TGTGCCAGCTCATGGGAACAGGGTAATGAG. Protein: CASSWEQGNE. The whole CDR3 sequence is CASSWEQGNEQFF.

Frequency places this clone as medium-sized. The missing CDR3 end, 3 residues past where the read stops, is filled in from the germline J gene. The gene calls are TRBV7-2 and TRBJ1-4; weak D call: TRBD1 (6 bases). Germline V lookup: CDR1 SGHTA, CDR2 FQGNSA. The CDR3 loop spans 15 amino acids. Deletions cut 6 bases from V and 7 bases from J, with 18 bases between. CDR3 bases read: TGTGCCAGCAGTCAAAGGGGGGGTCGGCTTGAAAAA. This gives the protein CASSQRGGRLEK. The full CDR3 is CASSQRGGRLEKLFF.

The sequenced CDR3 bases are TGTGCCAGTAGTATGTCCAGGGAAGTGCTCGAG. Residues: CASSMSREVLE. The whole CDR3 protein reads CASSMSREVLEQYF. This sequence joins TRBV19 and TRBJ2-7; a possible D gene is TRBD1 (5 bases). The read ends 3 residues shy of where the CDR3 ends; the end is completed using the germline J gene. This CDR3 has 14 amino acids. From germline, CDR1 is LNHDA and CDR2 SQIVND (reference sequence). V was trimmed by 3 bases and J by 6 bases, leaving 15 bases between them. Looking up the rest from reference TRBV19 and TRBJ2-7 gives the full variable domain: DGGITQSPKYLFRKEGQNVTLSCEQNLNHDAMYWYRQDPGQGLRLIYYSQIVNDFQKGDIAEGYSVSREKKESFPLTVTSAQKNPTAFYLCASSMSREVLEQYFGPGTRLTVT.

As concerns this clone: The read is 3 residues too short to cover the CDR3 end, so that end is filled in from the germline J gene. V is TRBV5-1 and J is TRBJ2-7; the match to TRBD2 covers 9 bases. Trimming at V came to 0 bases and at J to 4 bases, leaving 14 bases not matched to a gene. This CDR3 region has 18 residues. In germline, CDR1 is SGHRS, CDR2 YFSETQ. Incomplete CDR3 DNA: TGCGCCAGCAGCTTGGATGCGGGGGGGGACAGAAGGGTGTACGAG. It is translated as CASSLDAGGDRRVYE. The whole CDR3 is CASSLDAGGDRRVYEQYF.

Notes on this clone: The CDR3 end is not reached by the read, which stops 3 residues before it; the germline J gene fills it in. This chain links TRBV5-4 with TRBJ2-3; possible D gene TRBD2, 5 bases. V was shortened by 0 bases and J by 6 bases, with 14 bases between the two germline ends. The germline gives CDR1 SGHNT, CDR2 YYREEE (reference sequence). This CDR3 has 15 residues. CDR3 region: CASSLGSATGDTQYF. CDR3 DNA (partial): TGTGCCAGCAGCTTGGGAAGCGCCACGGGGGATACG.

As for this clone: Read sequence stops 3 residues before the CDR3 end, and the germline J gene provides the missing end. This chain connects TRBV29-1 to TRBJ2-3, with TRBD2 matching over 9 bases. V trimming: 3 bases; J trimming: 2 bases; junction bases outside the gene matches: 3. Per the germline V gene, CDR1 is SQVTM and CDR2 is ANQGSEA. This CDR3 has 14 amino acids. This chain's CDR3 is CSVEGGRDTDTQYF. The CDR3 DNA, read in part, is TGCAGCGTTGAGGGCGGGAGGGACACAGATACG.

Comment on this clone: The read comes to an end 3 residues before the CDR3 does, leaving the germline J gene to fill in the end. The rearrangement joins TRBV6-2 or TRBV6-3 to TRBJ1-5, with 7 nucleotides matching TRBD1. The CDR3 is made up of 15 amino acids. V was pared by 3 bases and J by 2 bases, with 4 bases of the junction left unmatched. In germline, CDR1 is MNHEY, CDR2 SVGEGT. The part of the CDR3 DNA that was read is TGTGCCAGCAGTTATCACGACAGGGGCAATCAGCCC. It specifies CASSYHDRGNQP. The CDR3 reads in full as CASSYHDRGNQPQHF.

In regard to this clone: Read sequence stops 3 residues before the CDR3 end, and the germline J gene provides the missing end. The genes are TRBV13 and TRBJ1-6; TRBD1 matches 9 bases. Germline V gene sequence: CDR1 PRHDT, CDR2 FYEKMQ (reference sequence). J was trimmed by 9 bases and V by 0 bases; bases with no gene match: 6. The CDR3 has 16 amino acids. CDR3 DNA (partial): TGTGCCAGCAGCTTAGGCCAGGGGACAGGGAGTTCACCC. Translating gives CASSLGQGTGSSP. The whole CDR3 region reads CASSLGQGTGSSPLHF.

As for this clone: The read ends 3 residues early relative to the CDR3; the germline J gene fills the gap. This chain joins TRBV19 and TRBJ2-5; TRBD1 agrees at 7 bases. The J segment lost 5 bases and the V segment lost 4 bases, leaving 10 bases of the junction unmatched. Germline CDR1 reads LNHDA; CDR2 reads SQIVND (reference sequence). This CDR3 contains 15 residues. CDR3 bases read: TGTGCCAGTAGTACCACAGGGGACCTTACGGAGACC. Its translation is CASSTTGDLTET. In full, the CDR3 reads CASSTTGDLTETQYF.

In the case of this clone: Read coverage stops 3 residues before the CDR3 terminus; the germline J gene supplies the remainder. The V and J genes are TRBV5-5 and TRBJ1-2, with TRBD1 matching 7 bases. The CDR3 covers 13 residues. V dropped 4 bases and J dropped 6; count of bases not matched to a gene: 6. Germline V gene lookup returns CDR1 SGHKS and CDR2 YYEKEE (reference sequence). The CDR3 region is CASSPGTVNGYTF. The covered CDR3 bases are TGTGCCAGCAGCCCGGGGACAGTAAATGGC. The full variable domain, with the rest looked up from reference TRBV5-5 and TRBJ1-2, is DAGVTQSPTHLIKTRGQQVTLRCSPISGHKSVSWYQQVLGQGPQFIFQYYEKEERGRGNFPDRFSARQFPNYSSELNVNALLLGDSALYLCASSPGTVNGYTFGSGTRLTVV.

Concerning this clone: Read sequence stops 3 residues before the CDR3 end, and the germline J gene provides the missing end. The V and J genes are TRBV7-3 and TRBJ2-3, with D hard to call. The CDR3 is 14 residues long. Germline loops: CDR1 SGHTA, CDR2 FQGTGA. The germline V and J ends were trimmed by 5 bases and 6 bases, with 15 bases remaining between them. CDR3: CASSPAIAGDTQYF. The covered CDR3 bases are TGTGCCAGCAGCCCCGCGATAGCTGGGGATACG.

Concerning this clone itself: Read data end 3 residues before the CDR3 end; the end is taken from the germline J gene. The rearrangement uses TRBV7-2 and TRBJ2-1; unclear D gene. Germline CDR1 and CDR2: SGHTA and FQGNSA. Trimming took 0 bases from V and 8 from J, leaving 5 bases between them. The CDR3 has 12 amino acids. CDR3 loop: CASSLARDEQFF. The covered CDR3 bases are TGTGCCAGCAGCTTAGCGCGCGATGAG.

About this clone: Coverage ceases 3 residues before the CDR3 finishes, and the germline J gene fills in the end. The rearrangement joins TRBV5-6 to TRBJ2-5; 8 bases match TRBD1. Per the germline V gene, CDR1 is SGHDT and CDR2 is YYEEEE. V was pared by 5 bases and J by 1 base, with 4 bases of the junction left unmatched. The CDR3 has 14 amino acids. This CDR3 is CASRLTGVQETQYF. Partial CDR3 DNA: TGTGCCAGCAGATTGACAGGGGTCCAAGAGACC.

As regards this clone: The CDR3 end lies 3 residues beyond the end of the read and is filled in from the germline J gene. V usage is TRBV7-8 and J usage is TRBJ2-3; D unclear. The CDR3 extends over 14 amino acids. V was pared by 5 bases and J by 1 base, with 10 bases between. The germline CDR1 and CDR2 sequences are SGHVS and FQNEAQ. The CDR3 bases that were read are TGTGCCAGCAGCCCGCCACGGGGCACAGATACG. Protein product: CASSPPRGTDT. The whole CDR3 sequence reads CASSPPRGTDTQYF.

CDR3 region: CASSETGHGYTF. The CDR3 bases that were read are TGTGCCAGCAGTGAAACTGGGCACGGC. The chain employs TRBV2 and TRBJ1-2; D is unresolved. The read falls 3 residues short of the CDR3 end, and the missing part is taken from the germline J gene. Germline values: CDR1 SNHLY, CDR2 FYNNEI. The CDR3 is 12 residues long.

The covered CDR3 bases are TGTGCCAGCAGTTACTATCGACAGGGAGGCACTGAA. Its translation is CASSYYRQGGTE. The complete CDR3 sequence is CASSYYRQGGTEAFF. The chain is built from TRBV6-2 or TRBV6-3 and TRBJ1-1; 7 bases are a match to TRBD1. The read ends 3 residues before the CDR3 terminus; that terminus is restored from the germline J gene. Per germline, CDR1 MNHEY and CDR2 SVGEGT. This CDR3 has 15 amino acids. The V and J ends lost 1 base and 4 bases, in that order; junction bases with no gene match: 6.

As to this clone: The read comes to an end 3 residues before the CDR3 does, leaving the germline J gene to fill in the end. The rearrangement joins TRBV20-1 to TRBJ2-3, with D possibly being TRBD2 (6 bases). This CDR3 spans 16 amino acids. CDR1 and CDR2 from the germline V gene are DFQATT and SNEGSKA (reference sequence). Trimming stripped 1 base from V and 4 bases from J, with 18 bases between. The CDR3 protein is CSARVGLSFFSDTQYF. The CDR3 DNA, read in part, is TGCAGTGCTAGAGTTGGACTAAGTTTTTTTTCAGATACG.

Points on this clone: The sequenced fragment ends 3 residues before the CDR3 boundary, so the rest is inferred from the germline J gene. The chain employs TRBV5-5 and TRBJ1-5; weak D call: TRBD1 (5 bases). V lost 2 bases to trimming and J lost 4 bases, with 7 bases between them. The germline V gene has CDR1 SGHKS and CDR2 YYEKEE (reference sequence). The CDR3 is made up of 13 amino acids. The CDR3 is CASSFSGNQPQHF. CDR3 bases read: TGTGCCAGCAGCTTTTCAGGGAATCAGCCC.

The sequenced part of the CDR3 DNA is TGTGCCAGTAGTACCGACAGGGCTGGACAAGAGACC. Translated: CASSTDRAGQET. The entire CDR3 sequence reads CASSTDRAGQETQYF. The rearrangement joins TRBV19 to TRBJ2-5; 7 bases map to TRBD1. The read halts 3 residues ahead of the CDR3 end, with the missing end drawn from the germline J gene. With V trimmed by 4 bases and J by 2 bases, 7 bases remained unmatched. Germline CDR1 reads LNHDA; CDR2 reads SQIVND (reference sequence). The CDR3 sequence is 15 residues long.